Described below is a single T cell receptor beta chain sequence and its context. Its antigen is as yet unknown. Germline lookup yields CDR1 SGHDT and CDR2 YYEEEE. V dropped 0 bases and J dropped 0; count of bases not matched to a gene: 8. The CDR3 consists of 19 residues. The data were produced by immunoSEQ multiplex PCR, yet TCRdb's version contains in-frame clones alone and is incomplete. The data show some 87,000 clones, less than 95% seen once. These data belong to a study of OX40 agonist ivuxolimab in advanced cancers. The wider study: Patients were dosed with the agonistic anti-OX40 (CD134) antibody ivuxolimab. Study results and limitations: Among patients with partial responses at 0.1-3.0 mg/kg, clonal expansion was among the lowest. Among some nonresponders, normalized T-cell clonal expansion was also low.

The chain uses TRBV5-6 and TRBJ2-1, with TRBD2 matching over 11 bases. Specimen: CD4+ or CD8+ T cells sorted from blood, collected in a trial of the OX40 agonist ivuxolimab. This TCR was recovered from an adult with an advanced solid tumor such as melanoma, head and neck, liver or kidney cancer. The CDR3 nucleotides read TGTGCCAGCAGCTTGGTTCGGTTGCTAGCGGGAGGCTCCTACAATGAGCAGTTCTTC. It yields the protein CASSLVRLLAGGSYNEQFF.